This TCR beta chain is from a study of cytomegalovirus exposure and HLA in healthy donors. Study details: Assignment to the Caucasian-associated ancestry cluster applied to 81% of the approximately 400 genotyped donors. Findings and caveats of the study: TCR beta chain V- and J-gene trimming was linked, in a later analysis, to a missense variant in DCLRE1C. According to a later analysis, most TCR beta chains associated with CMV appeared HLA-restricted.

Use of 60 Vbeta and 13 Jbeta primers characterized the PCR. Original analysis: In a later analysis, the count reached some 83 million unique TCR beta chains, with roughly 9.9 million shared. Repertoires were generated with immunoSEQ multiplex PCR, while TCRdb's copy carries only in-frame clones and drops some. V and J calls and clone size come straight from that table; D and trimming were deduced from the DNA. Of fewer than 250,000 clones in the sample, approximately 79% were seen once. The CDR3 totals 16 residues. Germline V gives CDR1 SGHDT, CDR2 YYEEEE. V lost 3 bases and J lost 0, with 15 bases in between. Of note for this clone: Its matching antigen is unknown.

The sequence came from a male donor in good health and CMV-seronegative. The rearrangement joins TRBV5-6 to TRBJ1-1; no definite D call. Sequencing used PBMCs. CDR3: CASSSYSWVMNTEAFF. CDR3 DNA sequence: TGTGCCAGCAGCTCATACAGCTGGGTCATGAACACTGAAGCTTTCTTT.